These 24 T cell receptor beta chains were all obtained from the same sample, sequenced in a study of T cells expressing NK-cell markers. TCRdb reprocessed the 5' RACE reads, with one entry per CDR3 protein and no DNA. The record lists some 440,000 distinct CDR3 sequences, of which the ten most abundant hold roughly 1.4%. The sequencing input was blood T cells: a sorted CD56 or NKG2C T cell subset, CD4+ or CD8+ T cells, or bulk PBMC T cells (not recorded which). The receptors come from a woman aged 45-65 years in good health.

V gene TRBV5-1 combines with J gene TRBJ1-1. Germline lookup yields CDR1 SGHRS and CDR2 YFSETQ. The CDR3 contains 14 residues. CDR3 loop: CASSLPGLNTEAFF. The whole variable domain, filled in from reference TRBV5-1 and TRBJ1-1, reads KAGVTQTPRYLIKTRGQQVTLSCSPISGHRSVSWYQQTPGQGLQFLFEYFSETQRNKGNFPGRFSGRQFSNSRSEMNVSTLELGDSALYLCASSLPGLNTEAFFGQGTRLTVV.

The rearrangement uses TRBV10-3 and TRBJ2-1; TCRdb designates TRBD2, a call that cannot be tested without DNA. This CDR3 has 14 amino acids. The germline gives CDR1 ENHRY, CDR2 SYGVKD. The CDR3 sequence is CAISELAGIAEQFF.

The rearrangement uses TRBV18 and TRBJ1-1; TCRdb's D call, TRBD1, is unchecked because there is no DNA. The CDR3 runs to 13 residues. Germline CDR1 KGHSH, CDR2 LQKENI. CDR3 protein: CASSPGWATEAFF.

The rearrangement joins TRBV20-1 to TRBJ1-5. Germline CDR1 is DFQATT and CDR2 is SNEGSKA (reference sequence). CDR3 length: 13 residues. The CDR3 sequence is CSAIADSNQPQHF.

V is TRBV3-1 and J is TRBJ2-3; there is no DNA to check the TCRdb D call of TRBD2. There are 16 residues in the CDR3. The germline V gene encodes CDR1 LGHDT and CDR2 YNNKEL (reference sequence). CDR3 in amino acids: CASRQTGTSGRATQYF.

V is TRBV7-9 and J is TRBJ2-2. This CDR3 has 16 residues. Germline V lookup: CDR1 SEHNR, CDR2 FQNEAQ (reference sequence). The CDR3 spells CASSPPMLADTGELFF. Supplemented by reference TRBV7-9 and TRBJ2-2, the full variable domain reads DTGVSQNPRHKITKRGQNVTFRCDPISEHNRLYWYRQTLGQGPEFLTYFQNEAQLEKSRLLSDRFSAERPKGSFSTLEIQRTEQGDSAMYLCASSPPMLADTGELFFGEGSRLTVL.

The chain combines TRBV18 with TRBJ2-5; as DNA is missing, the TRBD1 call by TCRdb cannot be tested. CDR1 KGHSH and CDR2 LQKENI come from the germline V gene. There are 14 residues in the CDR3. The CDR3 sequence: CASSPSRGGETQYF.

The chain recombines TRBV20-1 with TRBJ2-1. The germline V gene has CDR1 DFQATT and CDR2 SNEGSKA (reference sequence). This CDR3 comprises 15 residues. The CDR3 loop reads CSARYKKSGYNEQFF.

This sequence joins TRBV12-3 or TRBV12-4 and TRBJ2-1; without DNA, the TCRdb call of TRBD2 cannot be checked. This CDR3 has 15 residues. The CDR3: CASSRPSGIYNEQFF.

This sequence joins TRBV5-1 and TRBJ1-1. The CDR3 runs to 15 residues. Looked up from germline, CDR1 is SGHRS and CDR2 is YFSETQ. The CDR3 is CASSLRETKNTEAFF.

The gene calls are TRBV6-2 or TRBV6-3 and TRBJ1-5; without DNA, the TCRdb call of TRBD1 cannot be checked. The germline V gene encodes CDR1 MNHEY and CDR2 SVGEGT. CDR3 length equals 15 residues. The CDR3 sequence: CASRRSEGGGQPQHF.

The chain carries TRBV20-1 and TRBJ1-1; TCRdb's assignment of TRBD1 cannot be checked, as there is no DNA. The CDR3 runs 11 residues. The germline V gene has CDR1 DFQATT and CDR2 SNEGSKA (reference sequence). The CDR3 here is CSAKGGVGAFF.

V usage is TRBV25-1 and J usage is TRBJ1-6. The germline V gene encodes CDR1 MGHDK and CDR2 SYGVNS. The CDR3 has 14 amino acids. The CDR3 sequence: CASSVGAYNSPLHF.

The chain links TRBV24-1 to TRBJ2-1; absent DNA, TCRdb's TRBD1 call cannot be checked. The CDR3 has 14 amino acids. Germline values: CDR1 KGHDR, CDR2 SFDVKD. Here the CDR3 reads CATSTGTHYNEQFF.

CDR3 loop: CASSPQGRTDTQYF. The chain has TRBV3-1 and TRBJ2-3; TCRdb's assignment of TRBD1 cannot be checked, as there is no DNA. This CDR3 spans 14 amino acids. Per germline, CDR1 LGHDT and CDR2 YNNKEL (reference sequence).

This rearrangement joins TRBV2 to TRBJ2-3; the TCRdb call, TRBD2, lacks DNA for checking. This CDR3 region has 17 residues. Germline CDR1 is SNHLY and CDR2 is FYNNEI. The CDR3 loop reads CASSETTSGTITDTQYF.

The gene calls are TRBV10-3 and TRBJ2-5; TCRdb's assignment of TRBD1 cannot be checked, as there is no DNA. The germline CDR1 and CDR2 sequences are ENHRY and SYGVKD. The CDR3 totals 15 residues. The CDR3: CAISESTGGSETQYF.

The V call is TRBV4-1, the J call TRBJ1-2; absent DNA, TCRdb's TRBD1 call cannot be checked. The CDR3 is 15 amino acids. CDR1 and CDR2 (germline): MGHRA, YSYEKL. The CDR3: CASSPRDRLGYGYTF.

The V and J genes are TRBV13 and TRBJ2-1. This CDR3 is 14 amino acids long. Looked up from germline, CDR1 is PRHDT and CDR2 is FYEKMQ (reference sequence). The CDR3 sequence: CATYLRTLYNEQFF.

This chain uses TRBV3-1 with TRBJ2-1; the TRBD1 assignment by TCRdb is unverifiable without DNA. Per germline, CDR1 LGHDT and CDR2 YNNKEL (reference sequence). This CDR3 is 15 amino acids long. CDR3 region: CASRESGTKGNEQFF.

The rearrangement links TRBV9 to TRBJ2-1; there is no DNA to check the TCRdb D call of TRBD2. Germline V CDR1 and CDR2: SGDLS, YYNGEE. The CDR3 has 15 residues. CDR3 sequence reads: CASSTTEDPGIAQFF.

This chain joins TRBV5-1 and TRBJ2-7; TCRdb's D gene call, TRBD1, goes unchecked for lack of DNA. CDR3 length: 14 residues. From germline, CDR1 is SGHRS and CDR2 YFSETQ. The CDR3 region is CASSPTGTRHEQYF.

This chain links TRBV7-9 with TRBJ2-1; TCRdb selects TRBD2, and the lack of DNA leaves this call unchecked. The CDR3 loop spans 16 amino acids. Germline V gene sequence: CDR1 SEHNR, CDR2 FQNEAQ (reference sequence). CDR3 amino acids: CASSLFGMGSYNEQFF. Full variable domain (outside the CDR3, taken from reference TRBV7-9 and TRBJ2-1): DTGVSQNPRHKITKRGQNVTFRCDPISEHNRLYWYRQTLGQGPEFLTYFQNEAQLEKSRLLSDRFSAERPKGSFSTLEIQRTEQGDSAMYLCASSLFGMGSYNEQFFGPGTRLTVL.

The chain recombines TRBV5-1 with TRBJ1-2; absent DNA, TCRdb's TRBD1 call cannot be checked. Germline lookup yields CDR1 SGHRS and CDR2 YFSETQ. The CDR3 sequence is 16 residues long. CDR3 residues: CASSLGDRPPTYGYTF. The whole variable domain, remainder taken from reference TRBV5-1 and TRBJ1-2, is KAGVTQTPRYLIKTRGQQVTLSCSPISGHRSVSWYQQTPGQGLQFLFEYFSETQRNKGNFPGRFSGRQFSNSRSEMNVSTLELGDSALYLCASSLGDRPPTYGYTFGSGTRLTVV.